The rows below give T cell receptor beta chains drawn from one sample of a study of CD8 T cells in Susac syndrome. TCRdb analysed the immunoSEQ multiplex PCR reads with MiXCR anew, one entry per CDR3 protein. The data hold approximately 71,000 distinct CDR3 sequences, with approximately 96% observed a single time. What was sequenced was CD4+ T cells from PBMCs. These TCRs come from a human donor with multiple sclerosis. Both conserved end residues are trimmed from each CDR3. Only some rows state a clone size, as once, few, many or a class for expanded clones.

TRBJ1-1 TRBV5-6 . ASSFGRLEAF
TRBJ2-5 TRBV5-1 once ASSTTGTGEETQY
TRBJ1-2 TRBV30 once AWSRPGMVRGYT
TRBJ1-6 TRBV7-8 . ASSTGQGNYNSPLH
TRBJ1-6 TRBV5-1 . ASSGAMGNSPLH
TRBJ1-1 TRBV29-1 . SVEGRSNTEAF
TRBJ2-3 TRBV7-9 . ASSQASDTYTDTQY
TRBJ2-1 TRBV20-1 . SARAHTGQIYNEQF
TRBJ2-1 TRBV6-5 . ASKTGTDNEQF
TRBJ2-2 TRBV5-1 . ASSWQDTNTGELF
TRBJ2-7 TRBV7-2 . ASSLSLYSGSYEQY
TRBJ1-2 TRBV7-3 . ASSLDGTGGGYT
TRBJ2-3 TRBV5-4 . ASSLGTSGGQGADTQY
TRBJ2-1 TRBV13 . ASRPGQGYDNEQF
TRBJ2-5 TRBV21-1 . ASSPPRTETQY
TRBJ1-6 TRBV5-1 . ASSLAVGAQSPLH
TRBJ2-5 TRBV5-4 . ASSLVRSPGTQY
TRBJ2-4 TRBV20-1 . SARPPGLARNIQY
TRBJ2-3 TRBV5-8 . ASSLGRRADTQY
TRBJ2-5 TRBV18 . ASSPSWLAAGETQY
TRBJ2-1 TRBV7-3 . ASSLPSSNEQF
TRBJ2-2 TRBV29-1 . SVDSGGTGELF
TRBJ2-7 TRBV12-3/TRBV12-4 . ASRYGTGGYEQY
TRBJ2-5 TRBV11-2 once ASSLLSGVETQY
TRBJ2-7 TRBV12-3/TRBV12-4 . ASTTGRGTGYEQY
TRBJ2-1 TRBV7-6 . ASSRGAAGFYNEQF
TRBJ1-4 TRBV5-1 . ASSLQGRNEKLF
TRBJ2-3 TRBV3-1 . ASSQRTGVTDTQY
TRBJ2-1 TRBV20-1 . SATSKYNEQF
TRBJ1-4 TRBV7-2 . ASSPRVPPNEKLF
TRBJ1-1 TRBV7-3 . ASSLSGQTGTEAF
TRBJ1-6 TRBV6-5 . ASSSPGTALFGSPLH
TRBJ1-5 TRBV27 . ASSPDRVGNQPQH
TRBJ2-1 TRBV7-2 . ASSLADRVEF
TRBJ1-4 TRBV5-1 . ASSLGTGHEKLF
TRBJ2-7 TRBV5-1 . ASSLDVGLSYEQY
TRBJ1-5 TRBV15 once ATSSSANQPQH
TRBJ2-5 TRBV27 . ASSLSGVEWETQY
TRBJ2-1 TRBV7-2 . ASSRAPHEQF
TRBJ1-2 TRBV3-1 . ASSQDVRRAGYT
TRBJ1-1 TRBV7-9 once ASSLLESTEAF
TRBJ2-5 TRBV3-1 . ASSHGLWGPQETQY
TRBJ2-1 TRBV7-2 few ASSLAGGTYNEQF
TRBJ1-4 TRBV3-1 . ASSQEWKVLQGEKLF
TRBJ2-3 TRBV4-1 . ASSQLAGAHLDTQY
TRBJ1-1 TRBV5-1 . ASSLETGLGTEAF
TRBJ2-7 TRBV6-6 . ASSTSGGPFEQY
TRBJ2-1 TRBV4-3 . ASSQDPNGGLLHNEQF
TRBJ2-7 TRBV19 . ATKLNTNTYEQY
TRBJ2-1 TRBV20-1 . SAAGTGGYNEQF
TRBJ1-6 TRBV2 . ASSGGTLTGTNSPLH
TRBJ1-1 TRBV6-5 . ASSYSKYLNTEAF
TRBJ1-2 TRBV29-1 . SVEGGGYT
TRBJ1-1 TRBV7-9 . ASTRTGVYTEAF